This T cell receptor beta chain was sequenced for a study of vaccination and CD4 T cells after COVID-19 (dated 2022 in TCRdb). For the study in its entirety: The convalescent cohort included six males and four females, with two Hispanic individuals, seven Caucasians, two Asians and one multiracial person. Participants got two doses of the Pfizer-BioNTech BNT162b2 vaccine (n=8) or two doses of the Moderna mRNA-1273 vaccine (n=2). Post-COVID blood samples were collected from convalescent patients a median of approximately 100 days after diagnosis, with a range of roughly 30 to 161 days. The time from the second vaccine dose to post-vaccine blood sampling had a median of roughly 79 days and ranged from roughly 12 to 250 days. Culture stimuli were overlapping spike peptide pools from SARS-CoV-2 and from the common cold coronaviruses HCoV-NL63, HCoV-OC43 and HCoV-229E. Control cultures received a CEFX viral epitope pool as the positive control, an HIV-1 Nef peptide pool as the negative control, or no peptide. In 10 COVID-19 convalescent patients and 4 infection-naive healthy vaccine recipients, the spike-specific CD4+ TCR repertoire before mRNA vaccination was compared with the repertoire after mRNA vaccination. Study-wide findings and limitations: Although the median number of SARS-CoV-2-reactive clonotypes went up from more than 20 after infection to some 38 after vaccination, the increase was not significant. Of the vaccine-specific clones found in convalescent patients, nearly all (304 of 307) were mono-reactive for SARS-CoV-2 spike instead of being cross-reactive with common cold coronaviruses. In convalescent patients, a median around 85% of post-vaccine SARS-CoV-2-reactive clones were detected only after vaccination, and vaccine-specific priming was suggested by this finding. Relatively few convalescent patients were included in the study, and early timepoints after natural infection were not analyzed.

The library was built by means of PCR. TCR sequencing of DNA from cultured CD4+ T cells used the Oncomine TCR Beta short-read assay at the Johns Hopkins FTIC core. Genomic DNA was extracted from the cultured CD4+ T cells with the QIAamp micro DNA kit. Oncomine TCR Beta libraries made from cultured CD4+ T cells were pooled using unique dual indexes and sequenced on an Illumina iSeq 100. In the original analysis: Non-productive sequences were removed, and CDR3s that did not start with C, did not end with F or W, or were shorter than 7 amino acids were discarded. Antigen-specific clonotypes were identified using the MANAFEST web application through comparison of peptide-stimulated wells with reference and other culture wells. To be called positive, a clone needed an FDR below 0.05, an odds ratio above 5, and a productive frequency above 0.1% in at least two of three replicate wells. A clonotype counted as cross-reactive if it showed significant expansion both in the SARS-CoV-2 spike wells and in at least one common cold coronavirus spike condition. Similarity between CDR3 sequences was evaluated in R version 3.6.1 using Levenshtein distances (stringdist) and unrooted phylogenetic trees (ape). Through fastp at Q25 and MiXCR, TCRdb rebuilt clones from the public reads, retaining in-frame beta chains. Rows with one shared CDR3 protein collapse into an entry with the most common genes and DNA. TCRdb's processing, not the authors', yielded these V and J calls. The sample has about 23,000 distinct CDR3 sequences on record, approximately 64% of them singletons. The ten largest clones add up to about a fifth of the sample.

CDR1 is given as SGHTA and CDR2 as FQGNSA, both from the germline V gene. The CDR3 covers 14 residues, taking in both the cysteine and the phenylalanine. The DNA shown is the 42-base CDR3, in frame from base 1. A distance of 12 bases separates the germline ends of V and J, which lose 6 bases and 1 base respectively. This clonotype was counted only a few times. The clone's antigen remains unknown. There are no base qualities to consult, and no much larger clone falls within one base. The sample's treatment or condition label, in plain terms: approximately nine-day PBMC culture with coronavirus spike peptide pools or control peptides (ViraFEST assay). To expand antigen-specific T cells with peptide pools and then pick out the expanded clonotypes through TCR sequencing, the study relied on the ViraFEST assay. The absence of prior SARS-CoV-2 infection in healthy vaccine recipients was confirmed by negative nucleocapsid antibody tests before and after vaccination. Some 2 million PBMCs per well were cultured in IMDM with roughly 5% human AB serum and roughly 10 IU/ml IL-2, plus 10 ug/ml peptide pools. On days 3 and 7, half of the culture medium was replaced with fresh IL-2-containing medium. After approximately eleven days of culture, CD4+ T cells were isolated by negative selection with the EasySep CD4+ T cell isolation kit. Ficoll-Paque Plus gradient centrifugation was used to isolate PBMCs from whole blood, and the isolated PBMCs were then either used fresh or cryopreserved at -140C. Triplicate wells were generally used for each culture condition.

Recombination connected TRBV7-2 to TRBJ1-1; TRBD1 is possibly the D segment (6 matching bases). The TCR sequence derives from a human donor who received a COVID-19 vaccine. The material sequenced was CD4+ T cells from blood, cultured in vitro, taken after SARS-CoV-2 vaccination. The CDR3 corresponds to CASRRGQPNTEAFF. The DNA sequence follows: TGTGCCAGCAGACGGGGGCAGCCGAACACTGAAGCTTTCTTT.